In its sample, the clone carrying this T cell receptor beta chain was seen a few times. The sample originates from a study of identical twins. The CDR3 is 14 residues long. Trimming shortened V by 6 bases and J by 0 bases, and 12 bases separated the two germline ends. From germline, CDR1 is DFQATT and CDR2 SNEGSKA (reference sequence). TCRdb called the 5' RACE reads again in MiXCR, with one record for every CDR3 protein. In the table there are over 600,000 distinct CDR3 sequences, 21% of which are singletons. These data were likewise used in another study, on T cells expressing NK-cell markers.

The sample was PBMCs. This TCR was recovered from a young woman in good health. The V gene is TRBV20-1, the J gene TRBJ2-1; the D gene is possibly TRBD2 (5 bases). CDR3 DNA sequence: TGCAGTGCGTTCACTAGGAGCTCCTACAATGAGCAGTTCTTC. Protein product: CSAFTRSSYNEQFF.